The present TCR beta chain was sequenced within a study of T cells in Graves' hyperthyroidism and ophthalmopathy. This clonotype was counted at least ten times. Its antigen is as yet unknown. Study results and caveats: Appearing also in blood were most of the thyroid clonotypes expanded above 0.001.

Diagnoses were made from clinical symptoms, serum measures (thyroxine and TRAb), thyroid ultrasound and orbital computed tomography. There were TCR beta CDR3 regions amplified from RNA transcripts. Carried out on the TCR CDR3, a first-round RT-PCR used the HTBI primer set. In TCRdb, the multiplex PCR reads were re-called with MiXCR into one record per CDR3 protein. The top ten clones hold less than 20% of a sample with 400,000 to 500,000 distinct CDR3 sequences, 13% to 15% of them seen once. This CDR3 is 15 amino acids long. Germline V gives CDR1 SGHRS, CDR2 YFSETQ. Trimming shortened V by 0 bases and J by 10 bases, and 17 bases separated the two germline ends.

Sequenced input: blood. The TCR sequence derives from a woman in her late teens or twenties with Graves' hyperthyroidism. The chain employs TRBV5-1 and TRBJ2-1; D is possibly TRBD1 (5 bases). CDR3 sequence reads: CASSLAQTAMGEQFF. The DNA for the CDR3 is TGCGCCAGCAGCTTGGCCCAGACAGCCATGGGGGAGCAGTTCTTC.